A selection of T cell receptor beta chains follows, all from one sample in a study of blood T cell repertoires in COVID-19. Only in-frame clones appear in the TCRdb table, and some are missing; sequencing was by immunoSEQ multiplex PCR. The sample holds more than 200,000 clones, about nine tenths seen once. The sample consisted of PBMCs or T cells enriched from blood (not recorded which). The receptors stem from a woman aged 18-29 years who had recovered from COVID-19. The CDR3 runs from the conserved cysteine through the conserved F or W. The order of the fields is V gene, J gene, D gene, clone size, CDR3 DNA, CDR3 protein. A D gene is named only where the DNA matches it firmly. A clone size is listed for some rows: how often the clone was seen (once, few, many), or a class if it is expanded.

>TRBV19|TRBJ2-2|TRBD1|NA
TGTGCCAGTCAGAAGACAGGGGGCACCGGGGAGCTGTTTTTT
CASQKTGGTGELFF
>TRBV6-5|TRBJ2-3|NA|NA
TGTGCCAGCAGCCAAACAGCAGATACGCAGTATTTT
CASSQTADTQYF
>TRBV15|TRBJ2-7|TRBD1|NA
TGTGCCACCAGCAGAGTCACAGGGGGTACCTACGAGCAGTACTTC
CATSRVTGGTYEQYF
>TRBV4-2|TRBJ2-3|NA|NA
TGTGCCAGCAGCCGAACGTTGGGGGGAGGCAGCACAGATACGCAGTATTTT
CASSRTLGGGSTDTQYF
>TRBV28|TRBJ2-4|TRBD1|once
TGTGCCAGCAGTTTCCTAAACCTTCGGACAGGGGGTATTTTAAACATTCAGTACTTC
CASSFLNLRTGGILNIQYF
>TRBV4-1|TRBJ2-3|TRBD2|NA
TGCGCCAGCAGCCAAAGGGGCCAGACTAGCGGGAGAAAGGATACGCAGTATTTT
CASSQRGQTSGRKDTQYF
>TRBV18|TRBJ1-1|NA|NA
TGTGCCAGCTCACCATCGACCAGGGGATCGGAAGCTTTCTTT
CASSPSTRGSEAFF
>TRBV4-1|TRBJ1-3|NA|NA
TGCGCCAGCAGCCAACAACAGGGCTCTGGAAACACCATATATTTT
CASSQQQGSGNTIYF
>TRBV3-1/TRBV3-2|TRBJ1-2|TRBD1|NA
TGTGCCAGCAGCCAATGGGACAGAAGTAACTATGGCTACACCTTC
CASSQWDRSNYGYTF
>TRBV15|TRBJ1-6|TRBD1|NA
TGTGCCACCAGCAGACAGGGGGACAATTCACCCCTCCACTTT
CATSRQGDNSPLHF